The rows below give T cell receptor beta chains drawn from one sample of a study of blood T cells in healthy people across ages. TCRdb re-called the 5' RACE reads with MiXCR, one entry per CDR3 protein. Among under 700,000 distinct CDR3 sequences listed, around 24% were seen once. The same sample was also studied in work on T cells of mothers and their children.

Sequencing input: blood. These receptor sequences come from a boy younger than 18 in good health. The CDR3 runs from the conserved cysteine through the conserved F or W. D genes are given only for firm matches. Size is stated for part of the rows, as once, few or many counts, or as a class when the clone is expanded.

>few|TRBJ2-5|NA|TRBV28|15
CASSLDVGVQETQYF
TGTGCCAGCAGTTTGGATGTCGGGGTTCAAGAGACCCAGTACTTC
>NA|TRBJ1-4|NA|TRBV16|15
CASSPYPATNEKLFF
TGTGCCAGCAGCCCTTACCCAGCAACTAATGAAAAACTGTTTTTT
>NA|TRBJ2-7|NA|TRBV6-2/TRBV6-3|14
CASSPGRRAYEQYF
TGTGCCAGCAGCCCGGGACGACGAGCCTACGAGCAGTACTTC
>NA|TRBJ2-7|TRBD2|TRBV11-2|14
CASSLGTSHYEQYF
TGTGCCAGCAGCTTGGGGACTAGCCACTACGAGCAGTACTTC
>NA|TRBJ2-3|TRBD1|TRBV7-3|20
CASSLKATTGGAPSSDTQYF
TGTGCCAGCAGCTTAAAGGCAACGACAGGGGGCGCCCCAAGTTCAGATACGCAGTATTTT
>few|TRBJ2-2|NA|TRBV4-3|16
CASSPAPISGTGELFF
TGCGCCAGCAGCCCCGCCCCCATCAGCGGTACCGGGGAGCTGTTTTTT
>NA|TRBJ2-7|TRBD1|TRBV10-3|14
CAISPGQGNYEQYF
TGTGCCATCAGCCCGGGACAGGGGAATTACGAGCAGTACTTC
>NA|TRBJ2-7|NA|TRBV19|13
CASSNGGSYEQYF
TGTGCCAGTAGTAATGGTGGATCCTACGAGCAGTACTTC
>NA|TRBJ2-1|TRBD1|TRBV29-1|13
CSVANIGGSEQFF
TGCAGCGTTGCCAACATAGGGGGCTCTGAGCAGTTCTTC
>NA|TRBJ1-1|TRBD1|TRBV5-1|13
CASSSGQGAEAFF
TGCGCCAGCAGCTCTGGACAGGGGGCCGAAGCTTTCTTT
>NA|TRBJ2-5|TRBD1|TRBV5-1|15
CASSPGDRVEETQYF
TGCGCCAGCAGCCCAGGGGACAGGGTGGAAGAGACCCAGTACTTC
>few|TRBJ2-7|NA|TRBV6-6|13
CASSLANTYEQYF
TGTGCCAGCAGTTTGGCTAACACCTACGAGCAGTACTTC
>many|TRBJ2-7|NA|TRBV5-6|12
CASSLGLGEQYF
TGTGCCAGCAGCTTGGGGCTTGGCGAGCAGTACTTC
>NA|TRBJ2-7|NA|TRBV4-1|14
CASSDVRVPYEQYF
TGCGCCAGCAGCGACGTCAGGGTCCCCTACGAGCAGTACTTC